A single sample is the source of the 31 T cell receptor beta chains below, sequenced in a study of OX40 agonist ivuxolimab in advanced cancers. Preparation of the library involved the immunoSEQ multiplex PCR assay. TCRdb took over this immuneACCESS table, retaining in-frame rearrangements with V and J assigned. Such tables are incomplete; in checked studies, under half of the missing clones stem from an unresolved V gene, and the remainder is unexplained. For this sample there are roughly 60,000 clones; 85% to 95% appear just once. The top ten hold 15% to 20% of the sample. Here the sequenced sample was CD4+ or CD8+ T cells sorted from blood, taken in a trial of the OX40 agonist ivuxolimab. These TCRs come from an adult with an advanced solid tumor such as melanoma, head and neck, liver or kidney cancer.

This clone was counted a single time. In DNA, the CDR3 is TGTGCCACTCGGACAGTCGACGAGCAGTACTTC. This translates into CATRTVDEQYF. The chain employs TRBV13 and TRBJ2-7; D possibly corresponds to TRBD1 (6 bases). Per the germline V gene, CDR1 is PRHDT and CDR2 is FYEKMQ (reference sequence). The CDR3 has 11 residues. With 10 bases removed from V and 5 bases from J, the gap between germline ends came to 12 bases.

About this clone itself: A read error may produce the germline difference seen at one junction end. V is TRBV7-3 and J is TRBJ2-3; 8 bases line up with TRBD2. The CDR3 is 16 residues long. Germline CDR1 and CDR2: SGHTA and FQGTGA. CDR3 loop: CVSSLGTGGSTDTQYF. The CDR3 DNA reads TGTGTCAGCAGCTTAGGTACGGGAGGGAGCACAGATACGCAGTATTTT.

The CDR3 region is CASSEVLAGVYDTQYF. The DNA for the CDR3 is TGTGCCAGCAGTGAAGTCCTAGCGGGAGTATACGATACGCAGTATTTT. The chain uses TRBV2 and TRBJ2-3; 10 positions match TRBD2. This CDR3 has 16 residues. Germline lookup yields CDR1 SNHLY and CDR2 FYNNEI. Trimming took 1 base from V and 6 from J; bases not matched to a gene: 7. Full variable domain (missing parts from reference TRBV2 and TRBJ2-3): EPEVTQTPSHQVTQMGQEVILRCVPISNHLYFYWYRQILGQKVEFLVSFYNNEISEKSEIFDDQFSVERPDGSNFTLKIRSTKLEDSAMYFCASSEVLAGVYDTQYFGPGTRLTVL.

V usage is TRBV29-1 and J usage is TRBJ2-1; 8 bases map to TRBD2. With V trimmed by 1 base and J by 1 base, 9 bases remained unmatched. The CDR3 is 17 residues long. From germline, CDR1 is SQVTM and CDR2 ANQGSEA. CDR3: CSVEALGASGSYNEQFF. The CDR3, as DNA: TGCAGCGTTGAAGCCCTTGGGGCTAGCGGGTCCTACAATGAGCAGTTCTTC.

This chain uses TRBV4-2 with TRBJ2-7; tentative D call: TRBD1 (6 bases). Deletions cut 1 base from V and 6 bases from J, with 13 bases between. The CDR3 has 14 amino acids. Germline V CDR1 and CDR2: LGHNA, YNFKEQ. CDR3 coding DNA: TGTGCCAGCAGCCAAGCCAGGGGCCCTGGCGAGCAGTACTTC. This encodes CASSQARGPGEQYF.

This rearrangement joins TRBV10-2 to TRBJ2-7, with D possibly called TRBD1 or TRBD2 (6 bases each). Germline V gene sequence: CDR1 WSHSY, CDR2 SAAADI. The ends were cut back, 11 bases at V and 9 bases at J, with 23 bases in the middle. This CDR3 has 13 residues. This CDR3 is CARLGGRGRGQYF. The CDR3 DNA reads TGCGCCCGACTCGGGGGCAGGGGAAGAGGGCAGTACTTC.

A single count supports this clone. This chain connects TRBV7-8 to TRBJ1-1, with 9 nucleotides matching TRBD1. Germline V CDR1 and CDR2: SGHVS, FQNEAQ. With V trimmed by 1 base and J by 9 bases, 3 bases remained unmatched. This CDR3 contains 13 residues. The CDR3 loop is CASSLDGTGQAFF. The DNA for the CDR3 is TGTGCCAGCAGCTTAGACGGGACAGGGCAAGCTTTCTTT.

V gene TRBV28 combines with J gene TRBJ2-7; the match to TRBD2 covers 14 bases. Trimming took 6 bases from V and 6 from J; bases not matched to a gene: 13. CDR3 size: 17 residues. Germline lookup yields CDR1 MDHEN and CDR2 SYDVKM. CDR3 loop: CASSPSGLAGGGSEQYF. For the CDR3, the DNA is TGTGCCAGCAGCCCCAGCGGACTAGCGGGAGGAGGGAGCGAGCAGTACTTC.

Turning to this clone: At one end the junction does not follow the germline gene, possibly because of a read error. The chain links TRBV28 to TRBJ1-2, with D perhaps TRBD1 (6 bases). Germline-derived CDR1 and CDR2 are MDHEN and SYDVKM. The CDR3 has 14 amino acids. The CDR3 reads CASTLQGSHYGYTF. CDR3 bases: TGTGCCAGCACTTTACAGGGATCCCACTATGGCTACACCTTC.

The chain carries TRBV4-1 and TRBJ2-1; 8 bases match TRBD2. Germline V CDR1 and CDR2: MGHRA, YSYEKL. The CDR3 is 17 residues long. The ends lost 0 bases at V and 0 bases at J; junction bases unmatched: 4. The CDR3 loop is CASSQDYGRGSYNEQFF. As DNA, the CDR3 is TGCGCCAGCAGCCAAGATTACGGGAGGGGCTCCTACAATGAGCAGTTCTTC.

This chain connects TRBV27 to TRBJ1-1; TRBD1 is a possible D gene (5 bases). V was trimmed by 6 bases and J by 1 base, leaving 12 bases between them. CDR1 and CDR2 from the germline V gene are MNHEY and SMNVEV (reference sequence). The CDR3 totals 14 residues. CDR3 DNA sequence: TGTGCCAGCAGGAGGGACTCAGCGAACACTGAAGCTTTCTTT. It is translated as CASRRDSANTEAFF.

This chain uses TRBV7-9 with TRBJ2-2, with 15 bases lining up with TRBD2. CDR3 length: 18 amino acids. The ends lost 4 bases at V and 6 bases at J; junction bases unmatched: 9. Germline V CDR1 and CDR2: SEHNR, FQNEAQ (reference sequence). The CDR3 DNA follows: TGTGCCAGCAGCTCCGTATCCGGGACTAGCGGGAGGCCCGGGGAGCTGTTTTTT. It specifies CASSSVSGTSGRPGELFF.

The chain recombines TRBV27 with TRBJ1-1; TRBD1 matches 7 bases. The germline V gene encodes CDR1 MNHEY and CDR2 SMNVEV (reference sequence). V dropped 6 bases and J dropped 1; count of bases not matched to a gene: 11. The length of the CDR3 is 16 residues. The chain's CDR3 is CASRWSEGAPNTEAFF. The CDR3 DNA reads TGTGCCAGCAGGTGGTCGGAGGGGGCGCCGAACACTGAAGCTTTCTTT.

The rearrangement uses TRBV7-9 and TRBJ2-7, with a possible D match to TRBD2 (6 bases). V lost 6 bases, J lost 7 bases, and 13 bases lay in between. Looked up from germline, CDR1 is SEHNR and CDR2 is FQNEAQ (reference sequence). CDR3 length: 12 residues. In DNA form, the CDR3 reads TGTGCCAGCAGTTTTAGCGGTGGGGAGCAGTACTTC. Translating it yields CASSFSGGEQYF.

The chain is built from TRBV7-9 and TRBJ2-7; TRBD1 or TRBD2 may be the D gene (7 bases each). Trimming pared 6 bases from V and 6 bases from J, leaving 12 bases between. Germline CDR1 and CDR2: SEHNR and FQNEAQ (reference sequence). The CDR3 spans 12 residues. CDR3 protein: CASRQGTTEQYF. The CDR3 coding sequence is TGTGCCAGCAGACAGGGGACTACCGAGCAGTACTTC. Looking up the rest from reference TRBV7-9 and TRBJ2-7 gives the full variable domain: DTGVSQNPRHKITKRGQNVTFRCDPISEHNRLYWYRQTLGQGPEFLTYFQNEAQLEKSRLLSDRFSAERPKGSFSTLEIQRTEQGDSAMYLCASRQGTTEQYFGPGTRLTVT.

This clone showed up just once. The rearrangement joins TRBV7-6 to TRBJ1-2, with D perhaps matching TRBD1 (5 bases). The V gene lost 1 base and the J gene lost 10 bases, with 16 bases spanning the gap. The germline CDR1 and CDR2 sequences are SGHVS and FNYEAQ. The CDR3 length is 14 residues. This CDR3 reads CASSLVSGGDDYTF. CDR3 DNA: TGTGCCAGCAGCTTAGTATCTGGGGGGGATGACTACACCTTC. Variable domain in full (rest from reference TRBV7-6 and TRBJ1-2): GAGVSQSPRYKVTKRGQDVALRCDPISGHVSLYWYRQALGQGPEFLTYFNYEAQQDKSGLPNDRFSAERPEGSISTLTIQRTEQRDSAMYRCASSLVSGGDDYTFGSGTRLTVV.

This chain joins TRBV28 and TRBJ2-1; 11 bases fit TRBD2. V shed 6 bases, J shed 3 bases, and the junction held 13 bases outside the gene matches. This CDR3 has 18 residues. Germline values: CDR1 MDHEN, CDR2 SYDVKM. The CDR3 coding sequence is TGTGCCAGCAGGGCCCTCTTAGCGGGAGGGCGGGGCTACAATGAGCAGTTCTTC. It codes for CASRALLAGGRGYNEQFF.

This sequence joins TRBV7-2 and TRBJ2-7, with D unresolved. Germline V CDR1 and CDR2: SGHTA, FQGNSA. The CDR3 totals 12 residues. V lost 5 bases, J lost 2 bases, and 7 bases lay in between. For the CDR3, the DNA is TGTGCCAGCAGCCCTACGGCCTACGAGCAGTACTTC. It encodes CASSPTAYEQYF. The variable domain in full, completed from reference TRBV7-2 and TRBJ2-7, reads GAGVSQSPSNKVTEKGKDVELRCDPISGHTALYWYRQSLGQGLEFLIYFQGNSAPDKSGLPSDRFSAERTGGSVSTLTIQRTQQEDSAVYLCASSPTAYEQYFGPGTRLTVT.

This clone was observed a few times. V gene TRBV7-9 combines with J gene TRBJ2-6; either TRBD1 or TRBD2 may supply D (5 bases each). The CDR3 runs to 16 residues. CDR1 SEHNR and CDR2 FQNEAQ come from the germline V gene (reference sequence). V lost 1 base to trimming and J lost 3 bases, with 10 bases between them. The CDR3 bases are TGTGCCAGCAGCTTAGGAGGGGTCCTTGGGGCCAACGTCCTGACTTTC. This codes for CASSLGGVLGANVLTF.

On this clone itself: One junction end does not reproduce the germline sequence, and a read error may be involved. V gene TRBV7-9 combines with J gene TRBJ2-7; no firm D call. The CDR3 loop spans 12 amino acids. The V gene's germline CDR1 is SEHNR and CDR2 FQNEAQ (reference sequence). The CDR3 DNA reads TGTGCCAGCAGCTTAGCCAGCCCCTTACAACACTTC. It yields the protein CASSLASPLQHF.

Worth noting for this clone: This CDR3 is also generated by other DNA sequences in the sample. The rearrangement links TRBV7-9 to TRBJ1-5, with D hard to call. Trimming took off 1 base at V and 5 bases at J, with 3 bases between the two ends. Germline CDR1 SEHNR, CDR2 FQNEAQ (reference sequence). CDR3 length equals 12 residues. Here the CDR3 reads CASSLGDQPQHF. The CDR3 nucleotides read TGTGCCAGCAGCTTAGGCGATCAGCCCCAGCATTTT.

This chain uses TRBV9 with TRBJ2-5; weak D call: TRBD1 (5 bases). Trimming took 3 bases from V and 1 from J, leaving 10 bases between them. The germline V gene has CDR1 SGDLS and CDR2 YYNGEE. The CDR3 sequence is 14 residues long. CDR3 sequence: CASSGQRTQETQYF. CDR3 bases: TGTGCCAGCAGCGGACAGAGAACCCAAGAGACCCAGTACTTC.

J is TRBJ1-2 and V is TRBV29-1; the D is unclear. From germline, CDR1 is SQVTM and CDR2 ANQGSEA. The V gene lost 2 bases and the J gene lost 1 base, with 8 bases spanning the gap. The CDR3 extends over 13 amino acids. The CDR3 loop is CSVERPLNYGYTF. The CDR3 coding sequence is TGCAGCGTTGAAAGGCCACTTAACTATGGCTACACCTTC.

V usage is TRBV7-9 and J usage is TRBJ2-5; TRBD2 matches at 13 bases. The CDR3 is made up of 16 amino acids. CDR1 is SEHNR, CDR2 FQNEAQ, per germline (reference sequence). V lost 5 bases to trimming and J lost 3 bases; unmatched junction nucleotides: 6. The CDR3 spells CASSKGLAGEKETQYF. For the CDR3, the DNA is TGTGCCAGCAGCAAAGGACTAGCGGGAGAAAAAGAGACCCAGTACTTC. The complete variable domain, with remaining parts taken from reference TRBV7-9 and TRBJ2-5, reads DTGVSQNPRHKITKRGQNVTFRCDPISEHNRLYWYRQTLGQGPEFLTYFQNEAQLEKSRLLSDRFSAERPKGSFSTLEIQRTEQGDSAMYLCASSKGLAGEKETQYFGPGTRLLVL.

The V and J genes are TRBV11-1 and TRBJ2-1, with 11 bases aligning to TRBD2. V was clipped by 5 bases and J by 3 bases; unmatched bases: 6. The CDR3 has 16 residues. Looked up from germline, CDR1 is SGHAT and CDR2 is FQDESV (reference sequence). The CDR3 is CASSPIAGGFYNEQFF. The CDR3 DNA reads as TGTGCCAGCAGCCCTATAGCGGGAGGGTTCTACAATGAGCAGTTCTTC.

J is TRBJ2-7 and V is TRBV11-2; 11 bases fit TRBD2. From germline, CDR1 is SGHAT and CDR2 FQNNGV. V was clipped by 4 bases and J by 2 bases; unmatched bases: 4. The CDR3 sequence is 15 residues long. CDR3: CASSSWTSGPYEQYF. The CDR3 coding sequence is TGTGCCAGCAGCTCCTGGACTAGCGGGCCCTACGAGCAGTACTTC. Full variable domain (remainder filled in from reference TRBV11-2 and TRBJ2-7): EAGVAQSPRYKIIEKRQSVAFWCNPISGHATLYWYQQILGQGPKLLIQFQNNGVVDDSQLPKDRFSAERLKGVDSTLKIQPAKLEDSAVYLCASSSWTSGPYEQYFGPGTRLTVT.

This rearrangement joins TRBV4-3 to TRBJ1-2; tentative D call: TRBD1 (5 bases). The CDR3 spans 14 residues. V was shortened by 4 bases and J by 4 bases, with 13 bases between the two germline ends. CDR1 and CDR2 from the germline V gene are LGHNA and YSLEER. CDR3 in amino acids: CASSPRQRSYGYTF. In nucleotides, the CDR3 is TGCGCCAGCAGCCCCCGACAGAGATCCTATGGCTACACCTTC.

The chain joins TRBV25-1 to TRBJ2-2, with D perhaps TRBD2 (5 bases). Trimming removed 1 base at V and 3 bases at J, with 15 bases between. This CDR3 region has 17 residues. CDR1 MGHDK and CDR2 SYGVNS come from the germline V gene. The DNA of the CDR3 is TGTGCCAGCAGTGAATTAAGGAGTACGAGGGACACCGGGGAGCTGTTTTTT. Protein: CASSELRSTRDTGELFF. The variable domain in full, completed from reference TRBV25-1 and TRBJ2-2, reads EADIYQTPRYLVIGTGKKITLECSQTMGHDKMYWYQQDPGMELHLIHYSYGVNSTEKGDLSSESTVSRIRTEHFPLTLESARPSHTSQYLCASSELRSTRDTGELFFGEGSRLTVL.

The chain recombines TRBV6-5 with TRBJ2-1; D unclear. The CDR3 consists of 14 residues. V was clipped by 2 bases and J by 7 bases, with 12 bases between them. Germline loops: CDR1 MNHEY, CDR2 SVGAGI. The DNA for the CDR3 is TGTGCCAGCAGTTACACAGTGGAAGGGAATGAGCAGTTCTTC. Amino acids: CASSYTVEGNEQFF.

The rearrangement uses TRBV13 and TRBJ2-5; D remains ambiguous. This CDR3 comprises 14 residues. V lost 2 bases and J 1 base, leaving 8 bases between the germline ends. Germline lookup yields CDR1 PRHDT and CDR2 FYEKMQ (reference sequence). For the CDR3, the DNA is TGTGCCAGCAGCTTACCGGAGTCCCAAGAGACCCAGTACTTC. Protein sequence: CASSLPESQETQYF.

CDR3 loop: CASSFGGTTEAFF. In DNA form, the CDR3 reads TGTGCCAGCAGCTTCGGGGGGACCACTGAAGCTTTCTTT. V is TRBV5-6 and J is TRBJ1-1, with D possibly matching TRBD1 (5 bases). The germline CDR1 and CDR2 sequences are SGHDT and YYEEEE. The CDR3 contains 13 residues. V gave up 2 bases and J gave up 4 bases, with 9 bases separating them.